This TCR beta chain comes out of a study of T and B cells in COVID-19 patients. Study-wide results and limits: Active COVID-19 showed highly clonal TRB repertoires; recovery showed diversity and richness above healthy donors.

This clonotype was recorded a few times. The antigen is not known. From blood, about 240-550 ng of genomic DNA served as TRB template. CDR3 size: 14 residues. The germline V gene encodes CDR1 SEHNR and CDR2 FQNEAQ (reference sequence). Between the trimmed V and J ends, which lost 6 bases and 1 base, there was a span of 12 bases. BIOMED2 TRB-A/B primer pools were used in multiplex TRB PCR. A single record per CDR3 protein comes from TCRdb applying MiXCR to the multiplex PCR reads. Of approximately 13,000 distinct CDR3 sequences listed, over 25% are singletons. This chain connects TRBV7-9 to TRBJ1-1; tentative D call: TRBD1 (5 bases). The receptor comes from a human donor who had recovered from COVID-19. Sequenced material: blood. The CDR3: CASRVPGRNTEAFF. The CDR3 bases are TGTGCCAGCAGGGTACCGGGGCGGAACACTGAAGCTTTCTTT.